This T cell receptor (beta chain) was obtained from a study of CD4+ T cells in melanoma. The data were produced by immunoSEQ multiplex PCR, yet TCRdb's version contains in-frame clones alone and is incomplete. The table records over 100,000 clones, over 80% of them present only once. Germline lookup yields CDR1 SEHNR and CDR2 FQNEAQ (reference sequence). There are 17 residues in the CDR3. V was shortened by 10 bases and J by 4 bases, with 28 bases between the two germline ends. The sample taken for sequencing was peripheral blood. The source is a human donor with melanoma. The V gene is TRBV7-9, the J gene TRBJ1-2; the D gene is possibly TRBD1 (6 bases). The CDR3 DNA is TGTGCCATCATCCGGGGGGGCCCACTTGGTGGTAGCTATGGCTACACCTTC. This gives the protein CAIIRGGPLGGSYGYTF.